The rows below give T cell receptor beta chains drawn from one sample of a study of cytomegalovirus exposure and HLA in healthy donors. The data were produced by immunoSEQ multiplex PCR, yet TCRdb's version contains in-frame clones alone and is incomplete. Altogether some 150,000 clones are present, roughly 80% being singletons, with the ten largest covering 6.5% to 7%. The sequenced sample consisted of PBMCs. The receptors come from a middle-aged man in good health and CMV-seropositive. Both conserved end residues are trimmed from each CDR3. D genes are given only for firm matches. Not all rows give a size; the values are once, few, many and, for expanded clones, a class.

-	-	TRBV18	TRBJ1-1	ASSPGAQRTTGNTEAF
-	few	TRBV7-2	TRBJ1-2	ASSSEQGSRYT
-	-	TRBV11-2	TRBJ1-5	ASSLDRDQPQH
TRBD1	once	TRBV5-4	TRBJ1-1	ASSVIVLQGRTEAF
-	-	TRBV15	TRBJ1-5	ATSRDGQSNQPQH
TRBD2	-	TRBV30	TRBJ2-1	AWSVGGGYNEQF
TRBD2	-	TRBV25-1	TRBJ2-7	ASSERSMELAGYYEQY
TRBD2	-	TRBV29-1	TRBJ2-2	SVLAGNTGELF
-	-	TRBV19	TRBJ1-5	ASTPGPGNQPQH
-	-	TRBV19	TRBJ2-1	ASSIRGYNEQF
TRBD1	-	TRBV4-2	TRBJ2-2	ASSPRTGNTGELF
TRBD2	-	TRBV5-4	TRBJ2-1	ASSFWNSGIYEQF
TRBD1	-	TRBV27	TRBJ1-2	ASSSQGAIGYT
TRBD1	-	TRBV7-9	TRBJ2-2	ASSFGTGLGELF
-	-	TRBV28	TRBJ2-7	ASSSPRGASYEQY
-	-	TRBV9	TRBJ1-1	ASSVDGRGNTEAF
TRBD2	-	TRBV30	TRBJ2-1	AWRTSGRANEQF
TRBD1	-	TRBV5-1	TRBJ1-2	ASSLAAGGPYGYT
TRBD1	-	TRBV2	TRBJ1-1	ASSGQGLVTEAF
-	-	TRBV11-2	TRBJ1-1	ASSLGGGGMGTEAF
TRBD1	few	TRBV19	TRBJ1-1	ASSAGGPNTEAF
TRBD1	-	TRBV4-2	TRBJ1-2	ASSQDDGQGANGYT
-	-	TRBV6-8	TRBJ1-2	ASRECTYGYT
-	-	TRBV5-1	TRBJ2-7	ASSLSQGSYEQY
-	-	TRBV29-1	TRBJ2-7	SVDSGPYEQY
TRBD1	-	TRBV6-1	TRBJ1-1	ASQSIGTGGAF
-	-	TRBV2	TRBJ1-2	ASRDYRGGYGYT
-	-	TRBV10-2	TRBJ2-3	ASSSTTRTDTQY
-	-	TRBV4-1	TRBJ2-1	ASSQRQGSEQF
TRBD1	-	TRBV28	TRBJ1-6	ASSFRDRGNSPLH
TRBD2	-	TRBV5-6	TRBJ2-3	ASSSMLAGGADTQY
-	-	TRBV5-6	TRBJ1-1	ASSSPRNTEAF
-	-	TRBV18	TRBJ1-4	ASSPQGQFNEELF
-	-	TRBV4-2	TRBJ2-3	ASEPGLGGVDTQY
-	once	TRBV2	TRBJ2-1	ASTTNRGYNEQF
-	-	TRBV7-9	TRBJ2-7	ASSPTPYEQY
TRBD2	-	TRBV25-1	TRBJ2-5	ASSEDPSGIQETQY
-	-	TRBV6-5	TRBJ1-1	ASSYSASPNTEAF
-	-	TRBV29-1	TRBJ1-1	SVDRDTGENTEAF
-	few	TRBV10-1	TRBJ2-2	ASSESTLGNTGELF
TRBD1	-	TRBV13	TRBJ1-1	ASRIPSTGRFTEAF
TRBD1	-	TRBV7-8	TRBJ2-7	ASSRGTGAYEQY
-	-	TRBV5-1	TRBJ1-4	ASSLGTERNEKLF
TRBD2	-	TRBV29-1	TRBJ2-1	SVRAGVWEQF
TRBD2	-	TRBV13	TRBJ2-7	ASSQLRAGVFHEQY
-	-	TRBV9	TRBJ1-1	ASSVATAVRGNTEAF
TRBD1	-	TRBV28	TRBJ1-5	ASSFYSSGQGNQPQH
-	-	TRBV27	TRBJ1-1	ASSFVPRAGSTEAF
-	-	TRBV7-9	TRBJ1-1	ASSSRTATRTEAF
-	-	TRBV16	TRBJ1-4	ASSLRRDPNEKLF
-	-	TRBV7-2	TRBJ1-2	ASSFMTNYGYT
TRBD1	-	TRBV16	TRBJ1-4	ASSQFYRGFEKLF
-	-	TRBV29-1	TRBJ2-2	SVGGGRGNTGELF
TRBD1	-	TRBV18	TRBJ2-1	ASSLLDRGGPRTDKSGEF
-	-	TRBV18	TRBJ1-2	ASSPVGARGYT
TRBD2	-	TRBV6-1	TRBJ2-5	ASSKAGGPETQY
-	-	TRBV7-9	TRBJ1-1	ASSLDSNTEAF
-	few	TRBV5-1	TRBJ1-2	ASSLGGVESYT
-	-	TRBV15	TRBJ1-1	ATSNKPVWQVIMNTEAF